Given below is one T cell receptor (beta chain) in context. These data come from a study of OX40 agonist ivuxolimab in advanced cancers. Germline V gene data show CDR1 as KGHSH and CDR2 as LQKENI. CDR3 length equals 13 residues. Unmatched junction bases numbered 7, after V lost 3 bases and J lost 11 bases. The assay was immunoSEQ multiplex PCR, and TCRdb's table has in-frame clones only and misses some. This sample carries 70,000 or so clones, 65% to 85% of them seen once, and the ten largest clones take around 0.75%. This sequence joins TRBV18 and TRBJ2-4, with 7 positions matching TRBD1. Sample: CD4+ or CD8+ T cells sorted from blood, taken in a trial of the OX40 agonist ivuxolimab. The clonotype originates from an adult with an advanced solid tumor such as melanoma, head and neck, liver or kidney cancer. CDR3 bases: TGTGCCAGCTCACCCGAAGACAGGGCGGTTCAGTACTTC. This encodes CASSPEDRAVQYF.